Reported below is one TCR beta chain. The table came from immunoSEQ multiplex PCR; TCRdb's copy has only in-frame clones and leaves some out. This sample yields some 230,000 clones, of which under 90% are seen a single time; more than 4.5% belongs to the top ten. The entry originates in a study of blood T cell repertoires in COVID-19. On the study more broadly: The origin of the acute and convalescent COVID-19 samples was the United States, Italy and Spain. The analysed material was cDNA or gDNA that came from T cells, B-cell-depleted T cells, or PBMCs.

CDR1 is SGHRS, CDR2 YFSETQ, per germline. V gave up 0 bases and J gave up 5 bases; unmatched junction bases: 8. The CDR3 is made up of 15 amino acids. The chain has TRBV5-1 and TRBJ2-7, with 7 bases lining up with TRBD2. The sequence derives from an older woman who had recovered from COVID-19. Specimen: peripheral blood. This chain's CDR3 is CASSLGWTSVDEQYF. CDR3 DNA sequence: TGCGCCAGCAGCTTGGGCTGGACTAGTGTCGACGAGCAGTACTTC.